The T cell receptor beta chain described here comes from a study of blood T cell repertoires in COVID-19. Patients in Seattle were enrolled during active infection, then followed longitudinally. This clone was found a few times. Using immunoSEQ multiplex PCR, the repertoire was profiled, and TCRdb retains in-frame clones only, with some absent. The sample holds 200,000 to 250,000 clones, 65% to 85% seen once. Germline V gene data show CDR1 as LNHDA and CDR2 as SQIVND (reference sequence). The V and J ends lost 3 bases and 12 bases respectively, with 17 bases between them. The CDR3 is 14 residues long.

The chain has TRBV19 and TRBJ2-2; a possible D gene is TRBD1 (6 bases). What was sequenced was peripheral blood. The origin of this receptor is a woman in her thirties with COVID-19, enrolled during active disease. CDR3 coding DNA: TGTGCCAGTAGTATTCGGAGGACAGTTCCACAGCTGTTTTTT. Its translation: CASSIRRTVPQLFF.